The clone carrying this T cell receptor beta chain was seen only once. Authors' processing steps: From reference gene primer amplification, estimates of nucleated cell counts were derived. The repertoire was sequenced with immunoSEQ multiplex PCR; TCRdb's copy has only in-frame clones and lacks some. V and J calls plus clone size are reproduced from that table; the DNA served to infer D and trimming. The repertoire has some 300,000 clones, about 90% of them found once; the top ten carry approximately 6%. The V and J ends lost 3 bases and 6 bases, in that order; junction bases with no gene match: 7. The CDR3 contains 16 residues. The germline V gene has CDR1 KGHSH and CDR2 LQKENI. The record originates from a study of blood T cell repertoires in COVID-19. The wider study: There were acute and convalescent COVID-19 samples, and they came from the United States, Italy and Spain. T cells, B-cell-depleted T cells, or PBMCs supplied cDNA or gDNA.

Those enrolled in Seattle joined during active infection and were followed longitudinally afterward. The chain carries TRBV18 and TRBJ2-7, with 14 positions matching TRBD2. The origin of this receptor is a woman aged 50 to 65 with COVID-19, enrolled during active disease. Sequencing used peripheral blood. For the CDR3, the DNA is TGTGCCAGCTCACCCGGGACTAGCGGGAGACTCTCCGAGCAGTACTTC. Translated: CASSPGTSGRLSEQYF.